This TCR beta chain was captured by sequencing in a study of T cells after yellow fever vaccination. The CDR3 is 16 residues long. V shed 4 bases and J shed 0 bases, with 12 bases lying between them. The germline V gene encodes CDR1 SEHNR and CDR2 FQNEAQ (reference sequence). TCRdb reprocessed the 5' RACE reads via MiXCR and lists one record per CDR3 protein. The profile covers about 260,000 distinct CDR3 sequences, with more than 3.5% appearing a single time and about 19% taken by the ten largest. This clonotype was found many times. Antigen: not known. Study outcomes and limitations: Highly abundant clonotypes carried over from the bulk population could end up in FACS-sorted repertoires as contaminants.

This chain links TRBV7-9 with TRBJ1-4; no clear D gene. The material sequenced was PBMCs, taken 15 days after the yellow fever booster vaccination. This TCR derives from a man younger than 35 who received the YFV17D yellow fever vaccine. CDR3 coding DNA: TGTGCCAGCAGCTATCCGCTCCAGACAACTAATGAAAAACTGTTTTTT. Its translation is CASSYPLQTTNEKLFF.